A single sample is the source of the 13 T cell receptor beta chains below, sequenced in a study of beta chain features in type 1 diabetes. Expressed TCRB transcripts were sequenced after all isolated RNA was converted to cDNA. Only in-frame clones appear in the TCRdb table, and some are missing; sequencing was by immunoSEQ multiplex PCR. The sample yields 500,000 to 700,000 clones, roughly 15% seen once. The sample was naive CD4+ T cells from blood. Receptors were obtained from a young man in good health.

The chain recombines TRBV5-1 with TRBJ1-1, with 9 bases that match TRBD1. This CDR3 is built from 15 residues. CDR1 SGHRS and CDR2 YFSETQ come from the germline V gene. Losses at the gene ends were 4 bases for V and 6 bases for J; bases not matched to a gene: 10. The CDR3 DNA is TGCGCCAGCAGCCCCGTGCACAGGGGGCTTTCTGAAGCTTTCTTT. It translates to CASSPVHRGLSEAFF.

The chain recombines TRBV10-3 with TRBJ2-1; 9 bases map to TRBD2. The germline V gene encodes CDR1 ENHRY and CDR2 SYGVKD. The CDR3 loop spans 15 amino acids. With 4 bases clipped from V and 1 base from J, the junction kept 2 bases outside the gene matches. The CDR3 nucleotides are TGTGCCATCAGTGCTAGCGGGAAGTCCTACAATGAGCAGTTCTTC. Residues: CAISASGKSYNEQFF.

The CDR3 nucleotides read TGTGCCAGCAGCTCGGGACTAGCGGGGGGCCTCAATGAGCAGTTCTTC. It yields the protein CASSSGLAGGLNEQFF. V is TRBV7-6 and J is TRBJ2-1; 15 bases agree with TRBD2. This CDR3 region has 16 residues. V lost 4 bases and J lost 6; bases outside the gene matches: 4. Per germline, CDR1 SGHVS and CDR2 FNYEAQ.

This chain connects TRBV5-4 to TRBJ2-1; tentative D call: TRBD2 (6 bases). The V end lost 4 bases, the J end lost 3 bases, and 14 bases lay between the germline ends. Germline V CDR1 and CDR2: SGHNT, YYREEE (reference sequence). This CDR3 is 15 amino acids long. As DNA, the CDR3 is TGTGCCAGCAGCCCTCTAGCGACCAGCTACAATGAGCAGTTCTTC. Translating it yields CASSPLATSYNEQFF.

This clone occurred a few times. The chain links TRBV11-2 to TRBJ1-5; D not resolved. CDR1 is SGHAT and CDR2 is FQNNGV in the germline V gene. The CDR3 has 15 amino acids. The V end lost 0 bases, the J end lost 0 bases, and 6 bases lay between the germline ends. The CDR3 bases are TGTGCCAGCAGCTTAGACGGGCTTAGCAATCAGCCCCAGCATTTT. Its protein product is CASSLDGLSNQPQHF. The complete variable domain, with remaining parts taken from reference TRBV11-2 and TRBJ1-5, reads EAGVAQSPRYKIIEKRQSVAFWCNPISGHATLYWYQQILGQGPKLLIQFQNNGVVDDSQLPKDRFSAERLKGVDSTLKIQPAKLEDSAVYLCASSLDGLSNQPQHFGDGTRLSIL.

This clone was counted a few times. The chain carries TRBV27 and TRBJ2-1, with D maybe TRBD1 (6 bases). The germline CDR1 and CDR2 sequences are MNHEY and SMNVEV (reference sequence). CDR3 length equals 17 residues. Trimming stripped 3 bases from V and 2 bases from J, with 17 bases between. CDR3 in DNA: TGTGCCAGCAGTTTGGGCGCGTCCAGGGGTCCCTACAATGAGCAGTTCTTC. Its translation: CASSLGASRGPYNEQFF.

In its sample, this clone was seen a few times. The rearrangement joins TRBV15 to TRBJ2-2; D call uncertain. Germline loops: CDR1 LNHNV, CDR2 YYDKDF (reference sequence). Trimming pared 11 bases from V and 2 bases from J, leaving 18 bases between. The CDR3 spans 15 residues. CDR3 in amino acids: CASNLGQTNTGELFF. DNA for the CDR3: TGTGCCTCTAACCTTGGGCAGACCAACACCGGGGAGCTGTTTTTT.

CDR3 sequence (DNA): TGTGCCAGCAGTTACGGGACAGGGGGTTCTCAGCCCCAGCATTTT. Translation gives CASSYGTGGSQPQHF. The chain links TRBV6-5 to TRBJ1-5; 11 bases match TRBD1. Germline CDR1 is MNHEY and CDR2 is SVGAGI. This CDR3 contains 15 residues. The V and J ends lost 2 bases and 6 bases, in that order; junction bases with no gene match: 3.

A word on this clone: At the DNA level, this CDR3 is encoded by other sequences in the same sample as well. This sequence joins TRBV9 and TRBJ2-2; a possible D gene is TRBD2 (6 bases). Trimming left V 0 bases short and J 1 base short, with 7 bases between. Looked up from germline, CDR1 is SGDLS and CDR2 is YYNGEE. The CDR3 is 15 residues long. CDR3 region: CASSVGSGNTGELFF. The CDR3 DNA is TGTGCCAGCAGCGTAGGTAGCGGGAACACCGGGGAGCTGTTTTTT.

A few counts support this clone. V usage is TRBV27 and J usage is TRBJ1-5, with D possibly TRBD1 on 6 matching bases. This CDR3 comprises 15 residues. Per the germline V gene, CDR1 is MNHEY and CDR2 is SMNVEV (reference sequence). Trimming pared 6 bases from V and 3 bases from J, leaving 15 bases between. CDR3 loop: CASRPLWTDNQPQHF. CDR3 nucleotides: TGTGCCAGCAGGCCTCTTTGGACAGACAATCAGCCCCAGCATTTT.

This chain connects TRBV5-1 to TRBJ1-6; perhaps TRBD1 as D (6 bases). Deletions cut 0 bases from V and 8 bases from J, with 9 bases between. This CDR3 spans 14 amino acids. CDR1 is SGHRS and CDR2 is YFSETQ in the germline V gene. The CDR3 is CASSLVAGDSPLHF. The CDR3 DNA reads as TGCGCCAGCAGCTTGGTGGCAGGGGATTCACCCCTCCACTTT.

This chain uses TRBV18 with TRBJ2-1; 15 bases agree with TRBD2. The trim removed 5 bases at V and 9 bases at J, leaving 8 bases unmatched. This CDR3 region has 16 residues. Germline V lookup: CDR1 KGHSH, CDR2 LQKENI. This CDR3 is CASSNTPGLAGGEQFF. The CDR3 nucleotides are TGTGCCAGCTCAAACACACCGGGACTAGCGGGAGGTGAGCAGTTCTTC.

As DNA, the CDR3 is TGTGCCACCAGAGGGGGACAGCTCTCTGGAAACACCATATATTTT. Residues: CATRGGQLSGNTIYF. This chain joins TRBV15 and TRBJ1-3, with 7 bases lining up with TRBD1. Germline CDR1 is LNHNV and CDR2 is YYDKDF (reference sequence). The CDR3 has 15 residues. Unmatched junction bases numbered 5, after V lost 6 bases and J lost 0 bases.